This T cell receptor beta chain was obtained from a study of CD8 T cells in ankylosing spondylitis. The CDR3 has 14 residues. Each CDR3 protein gets one entry after TCRdb re-called the 5' RACE reads with MiXCR. Altogether around 280,000 distinct CDR3 sequences are present, roughly 20% being singletons, with the ten largest covering roughly 7.3%. At least ten counts were recorded for this clonotype. The source of this sequence is a male donor with ankylosing spondylitis or in good health (not recorded which). The sample consisted of blood, either unsorted or a sorted T cell fraction (not recorded which). The chain combines TRBV21-1 with TRBJ2-1; the D call in the table, TRBD1, was not verified against the DNA. TRBV21-1 represents a pseudogene. The CDR3 bases are TGTGCCAGCAGCATCCAGGGGGCATACAATGAGCAGTTCTTC. This gives the protein CASSIQGAYNEQFF.